This T cell receptor beta chain was found in a study of T cells after yellow fever vaccination. In its sample, this clonotype was seen a few times. Its antigen is undetermined. Conversion of TCR transcripts into cDNA relied on 5'RACE template switching, which added a universal primer site and UMIs. TCRdb processed the 5' RACE reads anew with MiXCR; each CDR3 protein has one entry. This table has approximately 610,000 distinct CDR3 sequences, roughly a sixth appearing once. Looked up from germline, CDR1 is MNHEY and CDR2 is SVGEGT. The CDR3 is made up of 14 amino acids. V lost 6 bases, J lost 5 bases, and 5 bases stayed unmatched. Findings of the study overall: Re-detected after boosting: most primary clones, more than 95% of CD4 and 88% of CD8.

The chain uses TRBV6-2 or TRBV6-3 and TRBJ2-5, with 11 bases fitting TRBD2. Sample: PBMCs, taken 5 to 6 days after the first yellow fever vaccination. This TCR was sampled from a man between 18 and 29 years old who received the YFV17D yellow fever vaccine. CDR3 loop: CASRTSGDRETQYF. The CDR3 nucleotides are TGTGCCAGCAGGACTAGCGGGGACCGTGAGACCCAGTACTTC.